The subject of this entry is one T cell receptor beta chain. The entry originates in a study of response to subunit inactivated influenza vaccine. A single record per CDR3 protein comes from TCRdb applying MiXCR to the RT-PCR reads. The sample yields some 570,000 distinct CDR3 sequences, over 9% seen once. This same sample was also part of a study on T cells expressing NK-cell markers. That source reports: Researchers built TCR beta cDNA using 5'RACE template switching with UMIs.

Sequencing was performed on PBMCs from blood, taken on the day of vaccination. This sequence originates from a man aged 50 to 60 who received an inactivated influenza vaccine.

The CDR3 here is CSAPLAGVDEQFF. In nucleotides, the CDR3 is TGCAGTGCTCCCCTAGCGGGTGTCGATGAGCAGTTCTTC. V and J are TRBV20-1 and TRBJ2-1; 8 nucleotides line up with TRBD2. Germline values: CDR1 DFQATT, CDR2 SNEGSKA (reference sequence). This CDR3 is 13 amino acids long. Trimming took 5 bases from V and 8 from J; bases not matched to a gene: 8.